These 27 T cell receptor beta chains share one sample of origin, sequenced in a study of T cells in Graves' hyperthyroidism and ophthalmopathy. Amplified TCR beta CDR3 regions came from RNA transcripts. The TCR CDR3 was amplified in a first-round RT-PCR using the HTBI primer set. TCRdb used MiXCR to reprocess the multiplex PCR reads, holding one entry per CDR3 protein. The table lists more than 300,000 distinct CDR3 sequences, approximately 13% of them singletons. Sequenced input: blood. Every receptor here comes from a woman in her twenties or thirties with Graves' hyperthyroidism.

At least ten counts were recorded for this clonotype. This chain joins TRBV25-1 and TRBJ2-5; the match to TRBD2 covers 8 bases. Trimming removed 8 bases from V and 5 bases from J; junction bases left unmatched: 10. Germline V gives CDR1 MGHDK, CDR2 SYGVNS. CDR3 size: 14 residues. The CDR3 reads CASGGPPGGETQYF. CDR3 coding DNA: TGTGCCAGCGGCGGACCACCGGGAGGGGAGACCCAGTACTTC.

This clonotype appeared a few times. The CDR3 DNA reads TGTGCCAGCAGTAACAGGGGGCTACGCAATCAGCCCCAGCATTTT. Translation gives CASSNRGLRNQPQHF. The chain carries TRBV2 and TRBJ1-5; TRBD1 matches 9 bases. The CDR3 runs 15 residues. V shed 5 bases, J shed 2 bases, and the junction held 4 bases outside the gene matches. Germline V gene sequence: CDR1 SNHLY, CDR2 FYNNEI.

The chain is built from TRBV6-2 or TRBV6-3 and TRBJ2-6, with D unresolved. The CDR3 has 13 residues. Germline loops: CDR1 MNHEY, CDR2 SVGEGT. The V end was cut by 8 bases, the J end by 4 bases, with 9 bases between. In nucleotides, the CDR3 is TGTGCCAGCGAGTTCGGGGGGGCCAACGTCCTGACTTTC. Its protein is CASEFGGANVLTF.

At least ten counts were recorded for this clonotype. The DNA for the CDR3 is TGTGCCAGCAGTTTTGGGTTACTGGCGGGAGGGCCCTACGAGCAGTACTTC. Its protein product is CASSFGLLAGGPYEQYF. This chain connects TRBV28 to TRBJ2-7; 9 nucleotides align to TRBD2. The CDR3 spans 17 residues. Germline CDR1 and CDR2: MDHEN and SYDVKM. Trimming took 3 bases from V and 2 from J; bases not matched to a gene: 11.

This clonotype occurred a few times. This CDR3 reads CASSPQNNEKLFF. CDR3 sequence (DNA): TGTGCCAGCTCACCACAAAATAATGAAAAACTGTTTTTT. The chain is built from TRBV18 and TRBJ1-4; D ambiguous. V was pared by 1 base and J by 4 bases, with 4 bases between. The germline gives CDR1 KGHSH, CDR2 LQKENI. CDR3 length: 13 residues.

The V call is TRBV20-1, the J call TRBJ2-1, with D possibly matching TRBD2 (6 bases). The V end was cut by 7 bases, the J end by 7 bases, with 17 bases between. CDR3 length: 13 amino acids. The germline gives CDR1 DFQATT, CDR2 SNEGSKA (reference sequence). CDR3 protein: CSVSGSGYNEQFF. CDR3 sequence (DNA): TGCAGTGTGAGCGGGTCGGGATATAATGAGCAGTTCTTC.

The chain recombines TRBV20-1 with TRBJ1-1, with a weak D call TRBD1 (5 bases). V was shortened by 5 bases and J by 4 bases, with 14 bases between the two germline ends. CDR1 and CDR2 (germline): DFQATT, SNEGSKA (reference sequence). This CDR3 is 13 amino acids long. The DNA of the CDR3 is TGCAGTGCTGGGGCCGGGGGTGGCACTGAAGCTTTCTTT. Protein sequence: CSAGAGGGTEAFF.

There are many counts of this clonotype. This chain uses TRBV20-1 with TRBJ2-1; 8 nucleotides align to TRBD2. The V gene end was trimmed by 2 bases and the J gene end by 6 bases; junction bases not matched to a gene: 9. CDR1 is DFQATT and CDR2 is SNEGSKA in the germline V gene (reference sequence). This CDR3 has 15 amino acids. CDR3 in amino acids: CSARSGGRAGNEQFF. CDR3 DNA sequence: TGCAGTGCTAGATCGGGGGGGAGGGCCGGCAATGAGCAGTTCTTC.

This clonotype was recorded many times. This chain uses TRBV28 with TRBJ1-5; D unresolved. V was trimmed by 6 bases and J by 0 bases, leaving 18 bases between them. This CDR3 contains 17 residues. In germline, CDR1 is MDHEN, CDR2 SYDVKM. The CDR3 region is CASSKIRATYSNQPQHF. CDR3 nucleotides: TGTGCCAGCAGCAAGATCCGGGCCACATATAGCAATCAGCCCCAGCATTTT. The whole variable domain, remainder taken from reference TRBV28 and TRBJ1-5, is DVKVTQSSRYLVKRTGEKVFLECVQDMDHENMFWYRQDPGLGLRLIYFSYDVKMKEKGDIPEGYSVSREKKERFSLILESASTNQTSMYLCASSKIRATYSNQPQHFGDGTRLSIL.

This clonotype has ten or more counts. V is TRBV6-1 and J is TRBJ1-2; TRBD1 agrees at 8 bases. V shed 4 bases and J 2 bases; nucleotides not matched to a gene: 6. The CDR3 sequence is 15 residues long. Germline V lookup: CDR1 MNHNS, CDR2 SASEGT. The CDR3 DNA reads as TGTGCCAGCAGTGTCAGGGGGCGGGCGAACTATGGCTACACCTTC. Residues: CASSVRGRANYGYTF.

This clonotype appeared many times. The V gene is TRBV12-3 or TRBV12-4, the J gene TRBJ2-7; D possibly corresponds to TRBD1 (7 bases). Trimming stripped 7 bases from V and 4 bases from J, with 20 bases between. The CDR3 consists of 15 residues. The CDR3 is CASTLGQGGRYEQYF. Here the CDR3 DNA reads TGTGCCAGCACTTTGGGGCAGGGGGGACGATACGAGCAGTACTTC.

This clonotype was picked up many times. V gene TRBV12-3 or TRBV12-4 combines with J gene TRBJ2-4; TRBD2 is a possible D gene (6 bases). The ends were cut back, 1 base at V and 7 bases at J, with 14 bases in the middle. This CDR3 is built from 15 residues. The CDR3 loop is CASSLGGGAGNIQYF. CDR3 sequence (DNA): TGTGCCAGCAGTTTAGGAGGAGGGGCAGGGAACATTCAGTACTTC.

The table lists this clonotype with many counts. The chain has TRBV6-1 and TRBJ1-1; no clear D. Trimming stripped 3 bases from V and 3 bases from J, with 11 bases between. The CDR3 has 14 residues. Germline V gives CDR1 MNHNS, CDR2 SASEGT. The CDR3 DNA sequence: TGTGCCAGCAGTGATTCGGTGGGGTACACTGAAGCTTTCTTT. Amino acids: CASSDSVGYTEAFF.

This chain links TRBV29-1 with TRBJ1-5; D gene uncertain. This CDR3 has 13 amino acids. Germline loops: CDR1 SQVTM, CDR2 ANQGSEA. V was shortened by 3 bases and J by 9 bases, with 15 bases between the two germline ends. The CDR3 here is CSVESQPSGPQHF. As DNA, the CDR3 is TGCAGCGTTGAGTCTCAGCCTAGTGGGCCCCAGCATTTT.

This clonotype was seen at least ten times. This chain links TRBV6-1 with TRBJ2-1; TRBD2 matches 7 bases. Per the germline V gene, CDR1 is MNHNS and CDR2 is SASEGT. This CDR3 spans 15 amino acids. J lost 0 bases, V lost 6 bases, and 5 bases had no gene match. The CDR3 sequence is CASRQAGPSYNEQFF. The CDR3 bases are TGTGCCAGCAGACAAGCGGGACCCTCCTACAATGAGCAGTTCTTC.

This clonotype appeared many times. The chain recombines TRBV25-1 with TRBJ2-5; tentative D call: TRBD2 (6 bases). V was trimmed by 0 bases and J by 3 bases, leaving 14 bases between them. Per the germline V gene, CDR1 is MGHDK and CDR2 is SYGVNS. CDR3 length: 16 residues. CDR3 nucleotides: TGTGCCAGCAGTGAATACCGGGGGAGTGGGGAAGAGACCCAGTACTTC. Amino acid sequence: CASSEYRGSGEETQYF.

This clonotype was recorded at least ten times. The rearrangement uses TRBV20-1 and TRBJ1-4, with D perhaps TRBD1 (5 bases). This CDR3 is built from 12 residues. V lost 3 bases and J lost 7, with 9 bases in between. Germline lookup yields CDR1 DFQATT and CDR2 SNEGSKA (reference sequence). The CDR3 DNA is TGCAGTGCTAGTGGGGCTACTGAAAAACTGTTTTTT. Translation: CSASGATEKLFF.

The genes are TRBV20-1 and TRBJ2-3; the match to TRBD2 covers 7 bases. The CDR3 contains 14 residues. Germline V CDR1 and CDR2: DFQATT, SNEGSKA (reference sequence). In DNA, the CDR3 is TGCAGCGTTGAGGTAGCGGGCGGCACAGATACGCAGTATTTT. Residues: CSVEVAGGTDTQYF.

This clonotype was counted many times. The chain uses TRBV10-3 and TRBJ1-2, with D unresolved. Germline V gene lookup returns CDR1 ENHRY and CDR2 SYGVKD. Trimming took 4 bases from V and 0 from J, leaving 3 bases between them. The CDR3 runs 12 residues. The CDR3 is CAISGTNYGYTF. The CDR3 nucleotides read TGTGCCATCAGTGGGACTAACTATGGCTACACCTTC.

This clonotype was counted many times. The chain combines TRBV29-1 with TRBJ1-5, with unresolved D. With 4 bases removed from V and 2 bases from J, the gap between germline ends came to 9 bases. CDR1 and CDR2 from the germline V gene are SQVTM and ANQGSEA. The CDR3 sequence is 13 residues long. CDR3 nucleotide sequence: TGCAGCGTTGCTTCATCACGCAATCAGCCCCAGCATTTT. Translation: CSVASSRNQPQHF.

This clonotype was observed at least ten times. The genes are TRBV12-3 or TRBV12-4 and TRBJ2-1, with D unclear. V shed 6 bases and J shed 9 bases, with 18 bases lying between them. The CDR3 contains 14 residues. The CDR3 region is CASRGSPGSGEQFF. The CDR3 region has the DNA TGTGCCAGCAGGGGCAGTCCGGGTTCGGGTGAGCAGTTCTTC.

This clonotype has a count of ten or more. The V and J genes are TRBV6-1 and TRBJ2-5; D call uncertain. CDR3 length: 12 residues. Germline-derived CDR1 and CDR2 are MNHNS and SASEGT. The ends were cut back, 6 bases at V and 3 bases at J, with 8 bases in the middle. CDR3 region: CASSPVEETQYF. The CDR3 region has the DNA TGTGCCAGCAGCCCAGTTGAAGAGACCCAGTACTTC.

V is TRBV20-1 and J is TRBJ1-1; 7 positions match TRBD1. The CDR3 sequence is 12 residues long. Germline CDR1 and CDR2: DFQATT and SNEGSKA (reference sequence). The junction had 6 bases not matched to a gene; V was cut back by 1 base and J by 10 bases. CDR3 coding DNA: TGCAGTGCTAGAGGGCTGGGACAGCGAGCTTTCTTT. Residues: CSARGLGQRAFF.

This clonotype was seen a few times. This sequence joins TRBV13 and TRBJ2-7, with D perhaps matching TRBD1 (6 bases). The germline V gene encodes CDR1 PRHDT and CDR2 FYEKMQ (reference sequence). V shed 5 bases and J shed 8 bases, with 10 bases lying between them. The CDR3 is 11 amino acids. CDR3 protein: CASSAQGKQYF. The CDR3 DNA follows: TGTGCCAGCAGCGCTCAGGGGAAGCAGTACTTC. The variable domain in full, completed from reference TRBV13 and TRBJ2-7, reads AAGVIQSPRHLIKEKRETATLKCYPIPRHDTVYWYQQGPGQDPQFLISFYEKMQSDKGSIPDRFSAQQFSDYHSELNMSSLELGDSALYFCASSAQGKQYFGPGTRLTVT.

This clonotype was seen many times. The chain carries TRBV18 and TRBJ2-3; D is possibly TRBD1 (6 bases). Trimming removed 0 bases at V and 1 base at J, with 11 bases between. Per germline, CDR1 KGHSH and CDR2 LQKENI. There are 16 residues in the CDR3. For the CDR3, the DNA is TGTGCCAGCTCACCACCTCAGGGGCTGGGCACAGATACGCAGTATTTT. Its translation: CASSPPQGLGTDTQYF.

This rearrangement joins TRBV5-4 to TRBJ2-1, with TRBD2 identical over 7 bases. CDR3 length: 15 residues. Losses at the gene ends were 2 bases for V and 7 bases for J; bases not matched to a gene: 9. The germline V gene encodes CDR1 SGHNT and CDR2 YYREEE (reference sequence). CDR3 amino acids: CASSLAGTLGNEQFF. CDR3 sequence (DNA): TGTGCCAGCAGCTTAGCGGGGACTTTAGGTAATGAGCAGTTCTTC.

This clonotype has a count of ten or more. The chain combines TRBV2 with TRBJ1-1; no firm D call. The germline V gene encodes CDR1 SNHLY and CDR2 FYNNEI. The length of the CDR3 is 14 residues. Trimming cost V 7 bases and J 0 bases, with 12 bases left between them. CDR3 in amino acids: CASMTSAMNTEAFF. CDR3 sequence (DNA): TGTGCCAGCATGACGTCGGCCATGAACACTGAAGCTTTCTTT.